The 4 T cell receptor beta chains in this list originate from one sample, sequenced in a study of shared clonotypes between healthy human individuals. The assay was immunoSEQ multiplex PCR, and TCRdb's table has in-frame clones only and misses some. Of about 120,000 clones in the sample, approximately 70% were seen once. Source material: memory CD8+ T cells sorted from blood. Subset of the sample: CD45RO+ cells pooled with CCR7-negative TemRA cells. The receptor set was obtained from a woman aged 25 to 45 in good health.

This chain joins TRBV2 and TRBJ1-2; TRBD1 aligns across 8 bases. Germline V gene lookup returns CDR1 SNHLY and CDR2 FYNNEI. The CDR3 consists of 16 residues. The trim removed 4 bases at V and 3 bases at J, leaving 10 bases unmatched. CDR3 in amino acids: CASSGRGLDRDYGYTF. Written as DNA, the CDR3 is TGTGCCAGCAGTGGACGTGGGTTGGACAGGGACTATGGCTACACCTTC.

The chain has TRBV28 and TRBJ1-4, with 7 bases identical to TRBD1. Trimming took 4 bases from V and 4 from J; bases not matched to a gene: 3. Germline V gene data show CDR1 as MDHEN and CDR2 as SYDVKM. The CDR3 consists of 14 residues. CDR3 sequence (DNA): TGTGCCAGCAGTTGGGGACAGAGTAATGAAAAACTGTTTTTT. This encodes CASSWGQSNEKLFF.

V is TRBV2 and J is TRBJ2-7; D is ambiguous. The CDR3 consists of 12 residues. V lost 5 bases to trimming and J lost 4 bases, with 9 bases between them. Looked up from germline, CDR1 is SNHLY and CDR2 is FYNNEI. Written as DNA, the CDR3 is TGTGCCAGCAGTTCCCAGAGGTACGAGCAGTACTTC. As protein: CASSSQRYEQYF.

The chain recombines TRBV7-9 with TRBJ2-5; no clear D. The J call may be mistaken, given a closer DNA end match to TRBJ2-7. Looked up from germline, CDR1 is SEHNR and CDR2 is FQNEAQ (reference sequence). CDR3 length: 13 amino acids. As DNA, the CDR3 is TGTGCCAGCAGCTCCTCCACGTTCTACGAGCAGTACTTC. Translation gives CASSSSTFYEQYF.